This TCR beta chain was identified in a study of T cells after yellow fever vaccination. They built TCR cDNA with 5'RACE template switching, a step that put in a universal primer site and UMIs. Each CDR3 protein is one row after TCRdb ran MiXCR on the 5' RACE reads. The repertoire holds 150,000 or so distinct CDR3 sequences, with 7% to 10% as singletons. V was pared by 6 bases and J by 2 bases, with 2 bases of the junction left unmatched. The CDR3 loop spans 13 amino acids. Germline CDR1 reads SQVTM; CDR2 reads ANQGSEA. The study's findings and limits: Most primary-vaccination clones recurred post-booster (just under 98% CD4, roughly 87% CD8). The CD4 compartment and the CD8 compartment contained a small share of clonotypes in common. Researchers report a weaker secondary response that nonetheless peaked faster, day 5 versus 15.

This clonotype was counted many times. Its target is unknown. This receptor was identified in a man aged 18 to 29 who received the YFV17D yellow fever vaccine. V is TRBV29-1 and J is TRBJ2-2, with 8 bases fitting TRBD1. The specimen was CD8+ T cells sorted from PBMCs, collected 45 days after the yellow fever booster vaccination. CDR3 protein: CSVTGANTGELFF. The CDR3 nucleotides read TGCAGCGTGACAGGGGCTAACACCGGGGAGCTGTTTTTT.